This passage covers 18 T cell receptor beta chains from one sample sequenced in a study of blood T cell repertoires in COVID-19. The data were produced by immunoSEQ multiplex PCR, yet TCRdb's version contains in-frame clones alone and is incomplete. There are 55,000 to 85,000 clones in the sample; roughly 86% occur only once, and about 0.87% lies in the top ten. Sequenced sample: peripheral blood. The receptors originated from a woman aged 65 to 85 with acute or convalescent COVID-19.

A few counts support this clone. The CDR3 nucleotides are TGTGCCAGCAGCCTTCGGGACAGGGGATGGGAGACCCAGTACTTC. Residues: CASSLRDRGWETQYF. The chain links TRBV6-6 to TRBJ2-5; 10 nucleotides line up with TRBD1. The CDR3 consists of 15 residues. V gave up 6 bases and J gave up 5 bases; unmatched junction bases: 9. Germline CDR1 MNHNY, CDR2 SVGAGI (reference sequence).

This rearrangement joins TRBV5-1 to TRBJ2-1; 8 nucleotides align to TRBD2. This CDR3 comprises 19 residues. From germline, CDR1 is SGHRS and CDR2 YFSETQ. J gave up 1 base and V 1 base, and 13 bases lay outside the gene matches. The chain's CDR3 is CASSLSGRGGSGSYNEQFF. CDR3 bases: TGCGCCAGCAGCTTGTCCGGCCGGGGGGGCAGCGGATCCTACAATGAGCAGTTCTTC.

This clone was detected only a few times. This sequence joins TRBV11-3 and TRBJ2-1; 7 bases map to TRBD1. Germline assignment: CDR1 SGHNT and CDR2 YENEEA. The V gene end was trimmed by 4 bases and the J gene end by 4 bases; junction bases not matched to a gene: 4. This CDR3 region has 14 residues. This CDR3 is CASSSGTDYNEQFF. The DNA for the CDR3 is TGTGCCAGCAGCTCCGGGACAGATTACAATGAGCAGTTCTTC.

The rearrangement uses TRBV6-6 and TRBJ1-2; no firm D call. Trimming removed 4 bases from V and 3 bases from J, with 12 bases in between. The CDR3 is 14 residues long. Germline values: CDR1 MNHNY, CDR2 SVGAGI (reference sequence). The CDR3 is CASSSLGGDYGYTF. For the CDR3, the DNA is TGTGCCAGCAGTTCGCTTGGAGGAGACTATGGCTACACCTTC.

This sequence joins TRBV28 and TRBJ2-1, with D possibly TRBD2 on 6 matching bases. The germline gives CDR1 MDHEN, CDR2 SYDVKM. The CDR3 length is 12 residues. The germline V and J ends were trimmed by 6 bases and 4 bases, with 7 bases remaining between them. The CDR3 nucleotides read TGTGCCAGCAGGGGGACTTACAATGAGCAGTTCTTC. Protein: CASRGTYNEQFF.

This chain connects TRBV6-2 or TRBV6-3 to TRBJ2-5; D may be TRBD2 (5 bases). The CDR3 consists of 15 residues. Germline V gene data show CDR1 as MNHEY and CDR2 as SVGEGT. V dropped 0 bases and J dropped 5 bases, with 13 bases sitting between them. CDR3 residues: CASSYSRLTGETQYF. DNA of the CDR3: TGTGCCAGCAGTTACTCGCGACTAACGGGTGAGACCCAGTACTTC.

V gene TRBV10-3 combines with J gene TRBJ1-1, with 9 bases matching TRBD1. Trimming cost V 6 bases and J 7 bases; bases outside gene matches: 6. Germline V lookup: CDR1 ENHRY, CDR2 SYGVKD. CDR3 length: 13 residues. DNA for the CDR3: TGTGCCATCAGACTGGGACAGGGTGGTGAAGCTTTCTTT. This encodes CAIRLGQGGEAFF.

This chain joins TRBV6-5 and TRBJ2-3; 8 positions agree with TRBD1. CDR3 length equals 14 residues. V trimming: 2 bases; J trimming: 4 bases; junction bases outside the gene matches: 2. Germline CDR1 reads MNHEY; CDR2 reads SVGAGI. CDR3 in DNA: TGTGCCAGCAGTTACGGACAGGGTGCAGATACGCAGTATTTT. Protein: CASSYGQGADTQYF.

The J gene is TRBJ2-5, the V gene TRBV6-5; weak D call: TRBD2 (7 bases). V was trimmed by 6 bases and J by 5 bases, leaving 16 bases between them. The germline gives CDR1 MNHEY, CDR2 SVGAGI. The CDR3 is made up of 14 amino acids. The CDR3 is CASRRGASGETQYF. The CDR3 DNA reads as TGTGCCAGCAGACGGGGGGCATCGGGGGAGACCCAGTACTTC.

The chain joins TRBV10-1 to TRBJ2-3, with 9 bases lining up with TRBD2. Germline CDR1 WNHNN, CDR2 SYGVQD (reference sequence). CDR3 size: 16 residues. J was trimmed by 2 bases and V by 2 bases; bases with no gene match: 5. The CDR3: CASSEGLAKITDTQYF. The DNA of the CDR3 is TGCGCCAGCAGTGAGGGACTAGCGAAGATCACAGATACGCAGTATTTT.

The chain is built from TRBV7-2 and TRBJ1-4, with unresolved D. This CDR3 has 15 residues. V was trimmed by 1 base and J by 8 bases, leaving 14 bases between them. Looked up from germline, CDR1 is SGHTA and CDR2 is FQGNSA. The CDR3 sequence is CASSLEAGSREKLFF. For the CDR3, the DNA is TGTGCCAGCAGCTTAGAGGCAGGTTCCCGCGAAAAACTGTTTTTT.

V usage is TRBV4-1 and J usage is TRBJ1-5, with D unclear. The CDR3 totals 13 residues. Germline-derived CDR1 and CDR2 are MGHRA and YSYEKL. Trimming shortened V by 1 base and J by 5 bases, and 6 bases separated the two germline ends. The chain's CDR3 is CASSQATDQPQHF. CDR3 DNA: TGCGCCAGCAGCCAAGCCACTGATCAGCCCCAGCATTTT.

The chain recombines TRBV5-4 with TRBJ1-4, with unresolved D. This CDR3 contains 13 residues. Germline CDR1 and CDR2: SGHNT and YYREEE (reference sequence). Trimming took off 4 bases at V and 3 bases at J, with 7 bases between the two ends. This CDR3 is CASSPAANEKLFF. DNA for the CDR3: TGTGCCAGCAGCCCCGCGGCTAATGAAAAACTGTTTTTT.

This clone was seen once. This chain links TRBV5-1 with TRBJ1-6; 12 bases are a match to TRBD1. Germline values: CDR1 SGHRS, CDR2 YFSETQ. The ends lost 4 bases at V and 10 bases at J; junction bases unmatched: 15. The CDR3 covers 18 residues. The CDR3 region has the DNA TGCGCCAGCAGCCACGGGACAGGGGGCGCGGTAAGCCCCTCACCCCTCCACTTT. This gives the protein CASSHGTGGAVSPSPLHF.

As to this clone: The same CDR3 is also encoded by other DNA sequences in this sample. The chain carries TRBV5-1 and TRBJ1-2, with D perhaps matching TRBD1 (5 bases). Germline V gene sequence: CDR1 SGHRS, CDR2 YFSETQ. Trimming shortened V by 0 bases and J by 2 bases, and 8 bases separated the two germline ends. This CDR3 has 14 residues. The CDR3 reads CASSLADRNYGYTF. CDR3 nucleotide sequence: TGCGCCAGCAGCTTGGCCGACAGAAACTATGGCTACACCTTC.

The rearrangement uses TRBV28 and TRBJ2-3; 8 nucleotides match TRBD2. Germline CDR1 is MDHEN and CDR2 is SYDVKM. V dropped 3 bases and J dropped 0; count of bases not matched to a gene: 14. This CDR3 has 19 amino acids. CDR3: CASSFQAGTRVGSTDTQYF. The CDR3 DNA sequence: TGTGCCAGCAGTTTCCAAGCCGGGACTAGGGTGGGTAGCACAGATACGCAGTATTTT.

This chain connects TRBV7-8 to TRBJ2-1, with a tentative D call TRBD1 (6 bases). V lost 1 base, J lost 8 bases, and 15 bases lay in between. Germline V gene sequence: CDR1 SGHVS, CDR2 FQNEAQ. The CDR3 loop spans 15 amino acids. The CDR3 reads CASSLVGQRFYEQFF. CDR3 in DNA: TGTGCCAGCAGCTTAGTCGGACAGCGGTTCTATGAGCAGTTCTTC.

The genes are TRBV5-1 and TRBJ2-3; the match to TRBD1 covers 10 bases. The germline V gene has CDR1 SGHRS and CDR2 YFSETQ. With 3 bases clipped from V and 4 bases from J, the junction kept 5 bases outside the gene matches. The CDR3 consists of 15 residues. The CDR3 loop is CASSWGTGAPDTQYF. CDR3 nucleotide sequence: TGCGCCAGCAGCTGGGGGACAGGGGCCCCAGATACGCAGTATTTT. The full variable domain, completed using reference TRBV5-1 and TRBJ2-3, is KAGVTQTPRYLIKTRGQQVTLSCSPISGHRSVSWYQQTPGQGLQFLFEYFSETQRNKGNFPGRFSGRQFSNSRSEMNVSTLELGDSALYLCASSWGTGAPDTQYFGPGTRLTVL.